Reported below is one T cell receptor (beta chain). Original handling: For nucleated cells, counts were estimated from reference gene primer amplification. Libraries were prepared by immunoSEQ multiplex PCR; TCRdb keeps only in-frame clonotypes and omits some of them. V and J calls and clone size are given by that table; D and trimming were obtained from the DNA. The repertoire includes 20,000 to 25,000 clones, around 82% of them detected once, and 9.5% to 15% sits in the top ten. From germline, CDR1 is SGDLS and CDR2 YYNGEE. This CDR3 is built from 17 residues. Trimming took off 4 bases at V and 2 bases at J, with 19 bases between the two ends. This record comes from a study of blood T cell repertoires in COVID-19.

V is TRBV9 and J is TRBJ2-1, with D maybe TRBD2 (5 bases). This clonotype was obtained from a man aged 55 to 70 with active COVID-19. Sequenced sample: peripheral blood. The CDR3 DNA reads as TGTGCCAGCAGCCCCTACTCGGGGTTTGAAGCCTACAATGAGCAGTTCTTC. Protein: CASSPYSGFEAYNEQFF.